The 13 T cell receptor beta chains below were found in one sample sequenced in a study of blood T cell repertoires in COVID-19. Sequenced by immunoSEQ multiplex PCR; TCRdb stores in-frame clones only, minus some. In the table there are some 210,000 clones, about 90% of which are singletons. Sequenced: peripheral blood. These receptors were obtained from a young man with acute or convalescent COVID-19.

DNA of the CDR3: TGTGCCAGCAGCCCCCTGAGGTCGGGGTACCAAGAGACCCAGTACTTC. It is translated as CASSPLRSGYQETQYF. The V and J genes are TRBV7-8 and TRBJ2-5, with TRBD2 as a possible D gene (5 bases). The length of the CDR3 is 16 residues. CDR1 and CDR2 from the germline V gene are SGHVS and FQNEAQ. Trimming cost V 5 bases and J 0 bases, with 16 bases left between them.

This rearrangement joins TRBV2 to TRBJ1-1; D ambiguous. V shed 7 bases and J shed 2 bases, with 11 bases lying between them. CDR1 is SNHLY, CDR2 FYNNEI, per germline. This CDR3 has 13 amino acids. The CDR3 DNA reads as TGTGCCAGCACGGGTAACGGAAACACTGAAGCTTTCTTT. It specifies CASTGNGNTEAFF.

For the CDR3, the DNA is TGTGCCAGCAGTTGGGTAGCGGGAGTTGATACGCAGTATTTT. This encodes CASSWVAGVDTQYF. V gene TRBV11-2 combines with J gene TRBJ2-3; 9 bases match TRBD2. V lost 6 bases, J lost 6 bases, and 7 bases stayed unmatched. Germline assignment: CDR1 SGHAT and CDR2 FQNNGV. CDR3 length: 14 residues.

A few counts support this clone. The chain couples TRBV9 to TRBJ2-3, with D possibly being TRBD2 (6 bases). V gave up 4 bases and J gave up 2 bases, with 11 bases separating them. The CDR3 totals 14 residues. CDR1 and CDR2 from the germline V gene are SGDLS and YYNGEE. The CDR3 nucleotides are TGTGCCAGCAGCCAGGACTACCACACAGATACGCAGTATTTT. This encodes CASSQDYHTDTQYF.

The rearrangement joins TRBV10-3 to TRBJ2-3, with D perhaps matching TRBD2 (5 bases). Trimming shortened V by 4 bases and J by 4 bases, and 12 bases separated the two germline ends. Germline V gene sequence: CDR1 ENHRY, CDR2 SYGVKD. The CDR3 runs 14 residues. The CDR3 coding sequence is TGTGCCATCAGTGGAGTCGGGGTCCCAGATACGCAGTATTTT. It encodes CAISGVGVPDTQYF.

The rearrangement links TRBV7-9 to TRBJ1-2; 8 nucleotides match TRBD1. The germline gives CDR1 SEHNR, CDR2 FQNEAQ (reference sequence). The CDR3 consists of 13 residues. V shed 5 bases, J shed 9 bases, and the junction held 8 bases outside the gene matches. The DNA of the CDR3 is TGTGCCAGCAGCCCCTCAGGGGGCGCGAGCTACACCTTC. Its translation is CASSPSGGASYTF.

CDR3 region: CASSPAEGSSPLHF. CDR3 sequence (DNA): TGTGCCAGCTCACCAGCGGAGGGGAGCTCACCCCTCCACTTT. V and J are TRBV18 and TRBJ1-6; D possibly corresponds to TRBD1 (5 bases). V was clipped by 2 bases and J by 10 bases, with 12 bases between them. The CDR3 length is 14 residues. From germline, CDR1 is KGHSH and CDR2 LQKENI.

The rearrangement joins TRBV4-2 to TRBJ2-5, with 10 bases matching TRBD2. Germline V gene sequence: CDR1 LGHNA, CDR2 YNFKEQ. The CDR3 sequence is 15 residues long. The V gene end was trimmed by 2 bases and the J gene end by 10 bases; junction bases not matched to a gene: 10. This chain's CDR3 is CASSQTGTSDRVQYF. In DNA form, the CDR3 reads TGTGCCAGCAGCCAAACCGGGACTAGCGACAGGGTCCAGTACTTC.

The chain combines TRBV7-3 with TRBJ2-2; 11 bases fit TRBD2. The V segment lost 5 bases and the J segment 0 bases; nucleotides outside the gene matches: 2. The CDR3 is 16 amino acids. CDR1 is SGHTA and CDR2 is FQGTGA in the germline V gene. The CDR3 nucleotides read TGTGCCAGCAGCCAGACTAGCGGGGCGAACACCGGGGAGCTGTTTTTT. Translating gives CASSQTSGANTGELFF.

The chain is built from TRBV28 and TRBJ2-2, with TRBD1 identical over 7 bases. With V trimmed by 5 bases and J by 2 bases, 8 bases remained unmatched. There are 16 residues in the CDR3. Germline assignment: CDR1 MDHEN and CDR2 SYDVKM. The CDR3 is CASSITGTANTGELFF. CDR3 DNA: TGTGCCAGCAGTATTACCGGGACAGCCAACACCGGGGAGCTGTTTTTT.

This sequence joins TRBV28 and TRBJ2-7; tentatively, D is TRBD1 (5 bases). Trimming removed 0 bases from V and 10 bases from J, with 13 bases in between. Germline-derived CDR1 and CDR2 are MDHEN and SYDVKM. The CDR3 runs to 13 residues. The CDR3 sequence is CASSLWTDLIQYF. The CDR3, as DNA: TGTGCCAGCAGTTTATGGACAGATCTAATTCAGTACTTC.

V gene TRBV6-5 combines with J gene TRBJ1-2; D is ambiguous. Trimming cost V 6 bases and J 7 bases, with 15 bases left between them. Germline loops: CDR1 MNHEY, CDR2 SVGAGI. This CDR3 is 13 amino acids long. The CDR3 reads CASRLGRNRGYTF. CDR3 in DNA: TGTGCCAGCAGACTAGGACGCAACCGTGGCTACACCTTC.

The chain joins TRBV7-9 to TRBJ2-2, with a tentative D call TRBD2 (6 bases). Germline V gene sequence: CDR1 SEHNR, CDR2 FQNEAQ (reference sequence). The CDR3 runs 15 residues. V lost 5 bases, J lost 1 base, and 11 bases lay in between. The CDR3 bases are TGTGCCAGCAGCCGACTAGTCCGGAACACCGGGGAGCTGTTTTTT. Amino acid sequence: CASSRLVRNTGELFF.